This T cell receptor (beta chain) was sequenced in a study of T-cell memory formation after mild COVID-19. In the study overall: Across donors, TCR clusters were largely donor specific.

TCRdb processed the 5' RACE reads anew with MiXCR; each CDR3 protein has one entry. The table includes fewer than 150,000 distinct CDR3 sequences, 14% detected once. This CDR3 contains 16 residues. With V trimmed by 0 bases and J by 1 base, 1 base remained unmatched. CDR1 and CDR2 from the germline V gene are MGHRA and YSYEKL. Findings and caveats of the study: Whether day 37 second-wave clones are SARS-CoV-2-specific was not confirmed.

This clonotype was seen ten or more times. Its antigen remains unknown. Input material: PBMCs or a T cell subset sorted from them (not recorded which). This clonotype was sampled from an adult woman who had mild COVID-19 (a few samples of this study predate the infection). Cell type and time point are not known. The chain uses TRBV4-1 and TRBJ2-2; 8 bases align to TRBD1. In nucleotides, the CDR3 is TGCGCCAGCAGCCAAGACGGGACAGGGAACACCGGGGAGCTGTTTTTT. Amino acid sequence: CASSQDGTGNTGELFF.